This T cell receptor (beta chain) is from a study of CD8+CD57+ T cells in acquired aplastic anemia. About the research overall: Sorted CD4+ and CD8+ cells gave a mean 3.2 ug DNA, range 0.2 to 27.4 ug.

About this clonotype itself: Antigen specificity is unknown.

Genomic DNA served as template for TCR beta VDJ and CDR3 profiling. One entry per CDR3 protein results from TCRdb running MiXCR on the reads. In the table there are about 180,000 distinct CDR3 sequences, about half of which are singletons. The V and J ends lost 0 bases and 4 bases respectively, with 15 bases between them. Germline CDR1 and CDR2: MNHEY and SVGAGI. There are 16 residues in the CDR3. Study outcomes and limitations: Overlap between patients and controls comprised some 31 CD8+ CDR3 sequences.

The sequencing input was sorted CD4+, CD8+, or CD8+CD57+ T cells (not recorded which) from PBMCs. This receptor was obtained from a human donor in good health. The J gene is TRBJ1-2, the V gene TRBV6-5; the D gene is possibly TRBD1 (5 bases). CDR3 DNA: TGTGCCAGCAGTTACTCGGGGGGAAGAGAGGCCTATGGCTACACCTTC. Translated: CASSYSGGREAYGYTF.